This T cell receptor beta chain was recovered during a study of T-cell memory formation after mild COVID-19. General study points: Shrinking CD4+ clones resided mostly in CM and EM, and CD8+ ones in EMRA.

V shed 3 bases and J 5 bases; nucleotides not matched to a gene: 5. Germline V gene data show CDR1 as MGHDK and CDR2 as SYGVNS. CDR3 length: 14 amino acids. TCRdb re-called the 5' RACE reads with MiXCR, one entry per CDR3 protein. The sample has 300,000 to 400,000 distinct CDR3 sequences; around 14% are singletons. Note on this clonotype: What it recognizes is unknown.

The sequence was obtained from a man aged 18 to 35 who had mild COVID-19 (a few samples of this study predate the infection). Cell type and time point are not known. The sample consisted of PBMCs or a T cell subset sorted from them (not recorded which). The chain is built from TRBV25-1 and TRBJ1-1, with 8 bases aligning to TRBD1. CDR3 region: CASSDQGAGTEAFF. DNA for the CDR3: TGTGCCAGCAGTGATCAGGGGGCAGGAACTGAAGCTTTCTTT.